This TCR beta chain was captured in a study of T cells after yellow fever vaccination. Using its own MiXCR run on the 5' RACE reads, TCRdb lists one record per CDR3 protein. Of approximately 300,000 distinct CDR3 sequences listed, about 6.6% are singletons. General observations from the study: There was a possibility that FACS-sorted repertoires contained abundant clonotypes contaminating from the bulk population.

The germline CDR1 and CDR2 sequences are ENHRY and SYGVKD. The CDR3 has 14 residues. V lost 6 bases and J lost 5, with 17 bases in between. As for this clonotype: No antigen is known for it.

V and J are TRBV10-3 and TRBJ2-7, with D maybe TRBD2 (5 bases). Sequences were derived from PBMCs, sampled approximately 40 days after the first yellow fever vaccination. The sequence was collected from a man between 18 and 35 years old who received the YFV17D yellow fever vaccine. The CDR3 region has the DNA TGTGCCATCAGCGTTAGACCAGCGGACGACGAGCAGTACGTC. It is translated as CAISVRPADDEQYV.